A single sample gave rise to the 31 T cell receptor beta chains below, sequenced in a study of cytomegalovirus exposure and HLA in healthy donors. Clones were read by immunoSEQ multiplex PCR, and TCRdb kept only the in-frame ones, dropping some. The table includes 140,000 to 150,000 clones, more than 85% detected once. The source material was PBMCs. The receptors come from a man between 18 and 29 years old in good health and CMV-seronegative.

V usage is TRBV7-2 and J usage is TRBJ2-2; D perhaps matches TRBD1 (5 bases). Between the trimmed V and J ends, which lost 1 base and 7 bases, there was a span of 10 bases. The CDR3 is made up of 14 amino acids. Germline CDR1 is SGHTA and CDR2 is FQGNSA. CDR3 residues: CASSLDRTLGELFF. Written as DNA, the CDR3 is TGTGCCAGCAGCTTAGATCGGACACTCGGGGAGCTGTTTTTT.

As to this clone: A much more abundant neighbour one base away suggests this may be a read error. The chain is built from TRBV5-6 and TRBJ2-7, with D unclear. V was cut by 4 bases and J by 0 bases, with 2 bases left in between. The CDR3 length is 11 residues. Germline V gene sequence: CDR1 SGHDT, CDR2 YYEEEE. CDR3 coding DNA: TGTGCCAGCAGCCACTCCTACGAGCAGTACTTC. It translates to CASSHSYEQYF.

The chain recombines TRBV6-5 with TRBJ1-2; the match to TRBD1 covers 7 bases. CDR1 and CDR2 (germline): MNHEY, SVGAGI. The CDR3 runs to 13 residues. The V gene end was trimmed by 5 bases and the J gene end by 7 bases; junction bases not matched to a gene: 7. The CDR3 spells CASSQQGWTGYTF. The CDR3 nucleotides are TGTGCCAGCAGTCAACAGGGGTGGACTGGCTACACCTTC.

CDR3 coding DNA: TGTGCCTGGAGAGAACCTGACAGGGGGTGGCAGCCCCAGCATTTT. Protein: CAWREPDRGWQPQHF. The chain links TRBV30 to TRBJ1-5; TRBD1 agrees at 9 bases. Germline loops: CDR1 GTSNPN, CDR2 SVGIG (reference sequence). This CDR3 spans 15 amino acids. After removal of 3 bases from V and 7 bases from J, the junction contained 10 bases not matched to a gene.

The rearrangement links TRBV7-2 to TRBJ2-7; a possible D gene is TRBD1 (6 bases). The CDR3 contains 14 residues. Trimming cost V 7 bases and J 4 bases, with 17 bases left between them. The germline gives CDR1 SGHTA, CDR2 FQGNSA. The CDR3 loop reads CASTPRVGAYEQYF. In DNA form, the CDR3 reads TGTGCCAGCACCCCCCGGGTGGGGGCGTACGAGCAGTACTTC.

The CDR3 protein is CASSSGLSSYNEQFF. The CDR3 coding sequence is TGTGCCAGCAGTTCGGGACTCAGCTCCTACAATGAGCAGTTCTTC. The chain joins TRBV5-6 to TRBJ2-1; TRBD2 is a possible D gene (6 bases). The CDR3 contains 15 residues. Germline-derived CDR1 and CDR2 are SGHDT and YYEEEE. Trimming took off 5 bases at V and 0 bases at J, with 12 bases between the two ends. The full variable domain, with the rest looked up from reference TRBV5-6 and TRBJ2-1, is DAGVTQSPTHLIKTRGQQVTLRCSPKSGHDTVSWYQQALGQGPQFIFQYYEEEERQRGNFPDRFSGHQFPNYSSELNVNALLLGDSALYLCASSSGLSSYNEQFFGPGTRLTVL.

This rearrangement joins TRBV10-3 to TRBJ1-1; TRBD1 matches at 8 bases. With 2 bases clipped from V and 4 bases from J, the junction kept 3 bases outside the gene matches. Germline V gene data show CDR1 as ENHRY and CDR2 as SYGVKD. CDR3 length: 14 residues. The DNA for the CDR3 is TGTGCCATCAGTGAGCCCACAGGGGGCACTGAAGCTTTCTTT. Translated: CAISEPTGGTEAFF.

V usage is TRBV7-2 and J usage is TRBJ2-2, with TRBD1 matching 7 bases. Trimming cost V 2 bases and J 1 base; bases outside gene matches: 1. This CDR3 region has 15 residues. Germline V gene sequence: CDR1 SGHTA, CDR2 FQGNSA. The CDR3 sequence is CASSLNRGNTGELFF. In nucleotides, the CDR3 is TGTGCCAGCAGCTTAAACAGGGGGAACACCGGGGAGCTGTTTTTT.

CDR3: CASSLGRDRGFLSTGELFF. CDR3 nucleotides: TGTGCCAGCAGCTTGGGGCGCGACAGGGGGTTCCTGTCCACCGGGGAGCTGTTTTTT. The gene calls are TRBV5-6 and TRBJ2-2; TRBD1 agrees at 9 bases. Germline V gene data show CDR1 as SGHDT and CDR2 as YYEEEE. V shed 0 bases and J 4 bases; nucleotides not matched to a gene: 13. The CDR3 loop spans 19 amino acids.

The genes are TRBV15 and TRBJ1-5; perhaps TRBD1 as D (6 bases). The germline V gene has CDR1 LNHNV and CDR2 YYDKDF (reference sequence). The CDR3 runs to 15 residues. V was trimmed by 0 bases and J by 7 bases, leaving 13 bases between them. CDR3 region: CATSRDSRGRQPQHF. CDR3 nucleotide sequence: TGTGCCACCAGCAGAGACAGCAGGGGAAGGCAGCCCCAGCATTTT.

The rearrangement joins TRBV5-1 to TRBJ2-3; no clear D gene. Trimming shortened V by 2 bases and J by 4 bases, and 5 bases separated the two germline ends. This CDR3 is built from 12 residues. Per the germline V gene, CDR1 is SGHRS and CDR2 is YFSETQ. CDR3: CASSFISDTQYF. CDR3 bases: TGCGCCAGCAGCTTCATTTCAGATACGCAGTATTTT.

The chain is built from TRBV10-1 and TRBJ1-1; 9 bases map to TRBD1. J gave up 2 bases and V 5 bases, and 6 bases lay outside the gene matches. The CDR3 sequence is 15 residues long. Germline V gene data show CDR1 as WNHNN and CDR2 as SYGVQD (reference sequence). The CDR3 sequence is CASSPGTGTNTEAFF. The CDR3 DNA sequence: TGCGCCAGCAGTCCCGGGACAGGGACCAACACTGAAGCTTTCTTT.

The genes are TRBV4-1 and TRBJ1-1, with D possibly being TRBD1 (5 bases). The CDR3 is made up of 16 amino acids. The V and J ends lost 0 bases and 2 bases respectively, with 13 bases between them. Germline CDR1 reads MGHRA; CDR2 reads YSYEKL. The CDR3 here is CASSQDPQGTNTEAFF. In DNA, the CDR3 is TGCGCCAGCAGCCAAGATCCCCAGGGCACAAACACTGAAGCTTTCTTT.

The genes are TRBV6-4 and TRBJ1-1; D gene ambiguous. Per the germline V gene, CDR1 is MRHNA and CDR2 is SNTAGT. The ends were cut back, 4 bases at V and 3 bases at J, with 15 bases in the middle. This CDR3 has 15 residues. CDR3 amino acids: CASSADGTTHTEAFF. The CDR3 DNA sequence: TGTGCCAGCAGTGCCGACGGTACTACCCACACTGAAGCTTTCTTT.

The chain joins TRBV5-1 to TRBJ1-3; D possibly corresponds to TRBD1 (5 bases). The germline V and J ends were trimmed by 3 bases and 0 bases, with 13 bases remaining between them. Per the germline V gene, CDR1 is SGHRS and CDR2 is YFSETQ. The CDR3 runs to 16 residues. DNA for the CDR3: TGCGCCAGCAGCTCCTCACAGGTTTCCTCTGGAAACACCATATATTTT. Its protein product is CASSSSQVSSGNTIYF. The whole variable domain, filled in from reference TRBV5-1 and TRBJ1-3, reads KAGVTQTPRYLIKTRGQQVTLSCSPISGHRSVSWYQQTPGQGLQFLFEYFSETQRNKGNFPGRFSGRQFSNSRSEMNVSTLELGDSALYLCASSSSQVSSGNTIYFGEGSWLTVV.

This clone was counted a single time. The V call is TRBV29-1, the J call TRBJ1-3; 7 nucleotides match TRBD1. The CDR3 extends over 15 amino acids. After removal of 3 bases from V and 0 bases from J, the junction contained 5 bases not matched to a gene. Germline loops: CDR1 SQVTM, CDR2 ANQGSEA. The CDR3 sequence: CSVDEGAFSGNTIYF. The CDR3 coding sequence is TGCAGCGTTGACGAGGGGGCCTTCTCTGGAAACACCATATATTTT.

The chain combines TRBV7-9 with TRBJ2-6; the D is unclear. Germline V gene lookup returns CDR1 SEHNR and CDR2 FQNEAQ (reference sequence). CDR3 length: 14 amino acids. V was cut by 7 bases and J by 0 bases, with 7 bases left in between. This CDR3 is CASTMSSGANVLTF. CDR3 in DNA: TGTGCCAGCACCATGAGCTCTGGGGCCAACGTCCTGACTTTC.

This clone showed up just a few times. The chain is built from TRBV5-1 and TRBJ1-2; 9 nucleotides align to TRBD1. Germline V CDR1 and CDR2: SGHRS, YFSETQ. The CDR3 is 15 amino acids. V lost 4 bases to trimming and J lost 4 bases; unmatched junction nucleotides: 8. CDR3: CASSRTGETIYGYTF. CDR3 sequence (DNA): TGCGCCAGCAGCCGGACAGGGGAGACCATCTATGGCTACACCTTC.

The CDR3 region is CASSSSYGSNTGELFF. The CDR3, as DNA: TGTGCCAGCAGCTCCTCCTACGGTTCGAACACCGGGGAGCTGTTTTTT. V usage is TRBV7-2 and J usage is TRBJ2-2, with unresolved D. The germline V gene encodes CDR1 SGHTA and CDR2 FQGNSA. V lost 4 bases to trimming and J lost 0 bases, with 12 bases between them. The CDR3 is 16 residues long. The whole variable domain, filled in from reference TRBV7-2 and TRBJ2-2, reads GAGVSQSPSNKVTEKGKDVELRCDPISGHTALYWYRQSLGQGLEFLIYFQGNSAPDKSGLPSDRFSAERTGGSVSTLTIQRTQQEDSAVYLCASSSSYGSNTGELFFGEGSRLTVL.

This clone appeared a single time. The V gene is TRBV30, the J gene TRBJ2-7, with a possible D match to TRBD1 (8 bases). With 3 bases removed from V and 3 bases from J, the gap between germline ends came to 15 bases. Germline loops: CDR1 GTSNPN, CDR2 SVGIG (reference sequence). This CDR3 comprises 14 residues. Here the CDR3 DNA reads TGTGCCTGGAGACCTACAGGGGGGGGCTACGAGCAGTACTTC. As protein: CAWRPTGGGYEQYF.

The chain joins TRBV9 to TRBJ2-3; 13 positions match TRBD2. The CDR3 totals 17 residues. The germline V gene encodes CDR1 SGDLS and CDR2 YYNGEE. V trimming: 4 bases; J trimming: 0 bases; junction bases outside the gene matches: 5. DNA for the CDR3: TGTGCCAGCAGCATCCGGACTAGCGGGAGTAGCACAGATACGCAGTATTTT. Its translation is CASSIRTSGSSTDTQYF. The full variable domain, its missing parts supplied by reference TRBV9 and TRBJ2-3, is DSGVTQTPKHLITATGQRVTLRCSPRSGDLSVYWYQQSLDQGLQFLIQYYNGEERAKGNILERFSAQQFPDLHSELNLSSLELGDSALYFCASSIRTSGSSTDTQYFGPGTRLTVL.

The V call is TRBV6-5, the J call TRBJ1-1; 7 positions agree with TRBD1. Germline lookup yields CDR1 MNHEY and CDR2 SVGAGI. This CDR3 is 11 amino acids long. The V and J ends lost 6 bases and 7 bases, in that order; junction bases with no gene match: 2. CDR3 sequence reads: CASRTGFEAFF. Written as DNA, the CDR3 is TGTGCCAGCAGGACAGGGTTTGAAGCTTTCTTT.

The chain's CDR3 is CASSRAGLKSANEQFF. CDR3 DNA sequence: TGTGCCAGCAGCCGCGCGGGACTCAAGAGTGCCAATGAGCAGTTCTTC. The V gene is TRBV27, the J gene TRBJ2-1; maybe TRBD2 (6 bases). Germline CDR1 and CDR2: MNHEY and SMNVEV (reference sequence). The CDR3 contains 16 residues. V lost 6 bases, J lost 6 bases, and 21 bases lay in between.

This chain joins TRBV7-9 and TRBJ2-2; D is ambiguous. The CDR3 length is 14 residues. Trimming left V 2 bases short and J 6 bases short, with 10 bases between. Germline-derived CDR1 and CDR2 are SEHNR and FQNEAQ (reference sequence). The CDR3: CASSLTSEAGELFF. The CDR3 nucleotides are TGTGCCAGCAGCTTAACCTCCGAGGCCGGGGAGCTGTTTTTT. Full variable domain (missing parts from reference TRBV7-9 and TRBJ2-2): DTGVSQNPRHKITKRGQNVTFRCDPISEHNRLYWYRQTLGQGPEFLTYFQNEAQLEKSRLLSDRFSAERPKGSFSTLEIQRTEQGDSAMYLCASSLTSEAGELFFGEGSRLTVL.

The gene calls are TRBV4-3 and TRBJ1-2; TRBD1 might be the D (5 bases). Germline-derived CDR1 and CDR2 are LGHNA and YSLEER. V was cut by 0 bases and J by 0 bases, with 11 bases left in between. This CDR3 has 16 amino acids. CDR3 bases: TGCGCCAGCAGCCAAGAGGTAGGGACTGCTAACTATGGCTACACCTTC. As protein: CASSQEVGTANYGYTF.

This rearrangement joins TRBV21-1 to TRBJ2-3; the table assigns TRBD2, which was not confirmed against the DNA. TRBV21-1 is a listed pseudogene. There are 15 residues in the CDR3. CDR3 nucleotide sequence: TGTGCCAGCAGCAAAGAAGGAGGGCCCGGGGTTACGCAGTATTTT. Protein sequence: CASSKEGGPGVTQYF.

This chain links TRBV7-2 with TRBJ2-3; 11 nucleotides agree with TRBD2. The CDR3 sequence is 16 residues long. Per the germline V gene, CDR1 is SGHTA and CDR2 is FQGNSA. J lost 6 bases, V lost 5 bases, and 10 bases had no gene match. The CDR3 DNA reads TGTGCCAGCAGCCCACGACTAGCGGGATTAGTTGATACGCAGTATTTT. This translates into CASSPRLAGLVDTQYF.

The chain joins TRBV5-1 to TRBJ2-2; D ambiguous. Trimming removed 4 bases at V and 4 bases at J, with 14 bases between. The CDR3 runs to 15 residues. Germline values: CDR1 SGHRS, CDR2 YFSETQ. CDR3 DNA: TGCGCCAGCAGCCCCCAGGCTGGGCTCACCGGGGAGCTGTTTTTT. This translates into CASSPQAGLTGELFF.

The V call is TRBV5-1, the J call TRBJ2-7; 8 nucleotides align to TRBD1. The CDR3 loop spans 14 amino acids. Germline CDR1 SGHRS, CDR2 YFSETQ. Trimming cost V 0 bases and J 5 bases; bases outside gene matches: 4. This CDR3 is CASSLAGRGHEQYF. The CDR3, as DNA: TGCGCCAGCAGCTTGGCCGGCAGGGGGCACGAGCAGTACTTC.

The chain couples TRBV9 to TRBJ2-7, with TRBD1 matching 7 bases. This CDR3 has 13 residues. The V gene's germline CDR1 is SGDLS and CDR2 YYNGEE. The V gene end was trimmed by 3 bases and the J gene end by 2 bases; junction bases not matched to a gene: 2. The chain's CDR3 is CASSAGTAYEQYF. The CDR3 DNA follows: TGTGCCAGCAGCGCCGGGACAGCCTACGAGCAGTACTTC.

This clone was picked up one time. CDR3 region: CASSLGQIREKLFF. As DNA, the CDR3 is TGTGCCAGCAGCTTGGGTCAGATACGAGAAAAACTGTTTTTT. This chain links TRBV5-6 with TRBJ1-4, with no clear D. The CDR3 has 14 amino acids. Trimming cost V 0 bases and J 8 bases, with 11 bases left between them. Looked up from germline, CDR1 is SGHDT and CDR2 is YYEEEE.